This entry is about one T cell receptor (beta chain). This record belongs to a study of control samples from healthy donors and cancer patients. J lost 6 bases, V lost 3 bases, and 13 bases had no gene match. The CDR3 spans 17 residues. Germline V gene sequence: CDR1 SGHTA, CDR2 FQGNSA. The assay was immunoSEQ multiplex PCR, and TCRdb's table has in-frame clones only and misses some. Of more than 25,000 clones listed, 91% were seen once; the top ten hold 10% to 15%. This TCR derives from a middle-aged man with lung cancer. The chain has TRBV7-2 and TRBJ2-3, with 9 positions matching TRBD2. The sequenced sample was PBMCs. DNA for the CDR3: TGTGCCAGCAGCTTTTTGTCAGCGGGGGGCCGAGGGGATACGCAGTATTTT. This translates into CASSFLSAGGRGDTQYF.